This T cell receptor (beta chain) is from a study of blood T cell repertoires in COVID-19. As for the study in general: Acute-phase and convalescent COVID-19 samples originated in the United States, Italy and Spain.

As handled by the study authors: How many nucleated cells were present was estimated from reference gene primer amplification. Produced via immunoSEQ multiplex PCR; TCRdb's table is partial and in-frame only. V, J and clone size were drawn from that table, and D and trimming were deduced from the DNA. The data contain 200,000 to 250,000 clones, 70% to 85% of them singletons. In assigning cohorts, the study relied on participant-reported clinical history. Cohort 3 recovered donors had two negative PCRs, clearance, or symptom resolution. The CDR3 extends over 16 amino acids. The V segment lost 6 bases and the J segment 2 bases; nucleotides outside the gene matches: 11. Per the germline V gene, CDR1 is SGHRS and CDR2 is YFSETQ.

The chain joins TRBV5-1 to TRBJ2-3; 8 nucleotides line up with TRBD2. The sequence derives from an older woman who had recovered from COVID-19. Material: PBMCs or T cells enriched from blood (not recorded which). CDR3 bases: TGCGCCAGCATGAGTACGCGGCGGGGGGTCACAGATACGCAGTATTTT. This sequence encodes CASMSTRRGVTDTQYF. Looking up the rest from reference TRBV5-1 and TRBJ2-3 gives the full variable domain: KAGVTQTPRYLIKTRGQQVTLSCSPISGHRSVSWYQQTPGQGLQFLFEYFSETQRNKGNFPGRFSGRQFSNSRSEMNVSTLELGDSALYLCASMSTRRGVTDTQYFGPGTRLTVL.